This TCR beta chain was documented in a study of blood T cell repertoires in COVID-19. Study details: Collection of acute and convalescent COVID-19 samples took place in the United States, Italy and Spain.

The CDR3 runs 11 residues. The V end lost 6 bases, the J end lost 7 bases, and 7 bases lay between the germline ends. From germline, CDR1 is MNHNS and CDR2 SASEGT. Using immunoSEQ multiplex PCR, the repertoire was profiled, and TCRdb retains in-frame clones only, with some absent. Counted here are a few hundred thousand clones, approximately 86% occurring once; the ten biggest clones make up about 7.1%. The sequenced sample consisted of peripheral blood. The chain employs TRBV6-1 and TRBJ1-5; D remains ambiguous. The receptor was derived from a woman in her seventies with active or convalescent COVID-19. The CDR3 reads CASRAGQPQHF. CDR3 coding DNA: TGTGCCAGCAGAGCGGGGCAGCCCCAGCATTTT.